The next 30 T cell receptor beta chains were all read from a single sample in a study of blood T cell repertoires in COVID-19. Here immunoSEQ multiplex PCR was the method, and the copy in TCRdb shows in-frame clones only, minus some. The sample comprises 200,000 or so clones, approximately 91% of which are singletons, and 5% to 7.5% rests with the top ten. Sequenced sample: peripheral blood. Receptors originate from a woman aged 40 to 49 who had recovered from COVID-19.

The chain combines TRBV4-2 with TRBJ1-5; 10 bases are a match to TRBD1. The V and J ends lost 3 bases and 9 bases, in that order; junction bases with no gene match: 8. This CDR3 comprises 15 residues. Germline CDR1 is LGHNA and CDR2 is YNFKEQ. The CDR3 DNA sequence: TGTGCCAGCAGCCAGGGGCCCGGACAGGGGGGGCCCCAGCATTTT. Protein sequence: CASSQGPGQGGPQHF.

J is TRBJ2-5 and V is TRBV7-2; a possible D gene is TRBD2 (6 bases). Trimming removed 10 bases from V and 4 bases from J, with 13 bases in between. This CDR3 contains 12 residues. The V gene's germline CDR1 is SGHTA and CDR2 FQGNSA. CDR3 protein: CAISLSGETQYF. Written as DNA, the CDR3 is TGTGCCATCTCCCTTAGCGGAGAGACCCAGTACTTC. Together with reference TRBV7-2 and TRBJ2-5, the CDR3 gives the full variable domain: GAGVSQSPSNKVTEKGKDVELRCDPISGHTALYWYRQSLGQGLEFLIYFQGNSAPDKSGLPSDRFSAERTGGSVSTLTIQRTQQEDSAVYLCAISLSGETQYFGPGTRLLVL.

For this clone: At one end, the junction sequence differs from germline, possibly due to a read error. The genes are TRBV11-2 and TRBJ2-7, with a possible D match to TRBD2 (5 bases). Germline CDR1 SGHAT, CDR2 FQNNGV. The CDR3 has 14 amino acids. CDR3 sequence reads: CVSSSEGLRREQYF. The CDR3 nucleotides read TGTGTCAGCAGCTCCGAAGGACTGAGACGCGAGCAGTACTTC.

J is TRBJ2-2 and V is TRBV21-1; the table's D gene call, TRBD1, was not cross checked with the DNA. TRBV21-1 is a pseudogene. The CDR3 is 17 residues long. The CDR3 reads CASSRRWKKEGAGELFF. The CDR3 nucleotides are TGTGCCAGCAGCAGAAGGTGGAAGAAAGAAGGGGCCGGGGAGCTGTTTTTT.

This clone has only one observation. The chain links TRBV5-6 to TRBJ1-3, with D tentatively TRBD1 (6 bases). The CDR3 is 13 residues long. Germline V lookup: CDR1 SGHDT, CDR2 YYEEEE. Trimming cost V 0 bases and J 8 bases, with 9 bases left between them. The CDR3 loop is CASSLGSGDTIYF. The CDR3 region has the DNA TGTGCCAGCAGCTTGGGTTCAGGGGACACCATATATTTT.

The V call is TRBV3-1 (or the pseudogene TRBV3-2), the J call TRBJ1-6; the D is unclear. Germline V CDR1 and CDR2: LGHDT, YNNKEL (reference sequence). V lost 0 bases and J 10 bases, leaving 10 bases between the germline ends. The CDR3 runs to 14 residues. Here the CDR3 DNA reads TGTGCCAGCAGCCAAGATGGGTTGAGGTCACCCCTCCACTTT. As protein: CASSQDGLRSPLHF.

This clone was seen only a few times. The V gene is TRBV27, the J gene TRBJ1-1; 7 nucleotides agree with TRBD1. V was clipped by 6 bases and J by 3 bases; unmatched bases: 4. The CDR3 runs to 13 residues. The germline V gene encodes CDR1 MNHEY and CDR2 SMNVEV (reference sequence). The CDR3 protein is CASRTGAYTEAFF. As DNA, the CDR3 is TGTGCCAGCAGAACAGGGGCCTACACTGAAGCTTTCTTT.

The CDR3 DNA sequence: TGCGCCAGCAACCCGACAGGGGGTCCAAATAACTATGGCTACACCTTC. It encodes CASNPTGGPNNYGYTF. This chain uses TRBV5-1 with TRBJ1-2; 9 bases fit TRBD1. Germline V gives CDR1 SGHRS, CDR2 YFSETQ. Losses at the gene ends were 6 bases for V and 1 base for J; bases not matched to a gene: 10. The CDR3 consists of 16 residues.

Only a few counts were recorded for this clone. The chain couples TRBV18 to TRBJ2-7; 11 nucleotides line up with TRBD2. Looked up from germline, CDR1 is KGHSH and CDR2 is LQKENI. CDR3 length equals 15 residues. The ends lost 0 bases at V and 5 bases at J; junction bases unmatched: 3. This chain's CDR3 is CASSPPGLAVHEQYF. CDR3 sequence (DNA): TGTGCCAGCTCACCACCGGGACTAGCGGTACACGAGCAGTACTTC.

There are a few counts of this clone. The rearrangement links TRBV18 to TRBJ2-3; possibly TRBD2 for D (6 bases). Germline values: CDR1 KGHSH, CDR2 LQKENI. This CDR3 is 15 amino acids long. Trimming removed 1 base at V and 2 bases at J, with 10 bases between. CDR3 bases: TGTGCCAGCTCACCACTGCCGGGGGACACAGATACGCAGTATTTT. Translation: CASSPLPGDTDTQYF.

The J gene is TRBJ2-4, the V gene TRBV29-1, with 7 bases matching TRBD2. The CDR3 sequence is 11 residues long. The germline V gene encodes CDR1 SQVTM and CDR2 ANQGSEA. V lost 7 bases, J lost 13 bases, and 10 bases stayed unmatched. CDR3 coding DNA: TGCAGCGGGGGGGAGGGTGACTTGCAGTACTTC. This codes for CSGGEGDLQYF.

The chain combines TRBV27 with TRBJ1-4; tentatively, D is TRBD1 (6 bases). The CDR3 is 15 amino acids. Germline V lookup: CDR1 MNHEY, CDR2 SMNVEV (reference sequence). The V and J ends lost 4 bases and 0 bases respectively, with 9 bases between them. The CDR3 protein is CASSSQGATNEKLFF. The CDR3 DNA is TGTGCCAGCAGTTCACAGGGAGCAACTAATGAAAAACTGTTTTTT.

The V call is TRBV28, the J call TRBJ1-2; unclear D gene. V was pared by 8 bases and J by 1 base, with 17 bases between. The germline V gene encodes CDR1 MDHEN and CDR2 SYDVKM. CDR3 size: 15 residues. CDR3 loop: CASYGGRENNYGYTF. The DNA of the CDR3 is TGTGCCAGCTACGGAGGGCGGGAAAATAACTATGGCTACACCTTC.

This sequence joins TRBV2 and TRBJ1-2; 11 nucleotides agree with TRBD1. This CDR3 is 12 amino acids long. With V trimmed by 6 bases and J by 7 bases, 1 base remained unmatched. CDR1 and CDR2 from the germline V gene are SNHLY and FYNNEI. Here the CDR3 DNA reads TGTGCCAGCAGAGGACAGGGGGCTGGCTACACCTTC. Protein: CASRGQGAGYTF.

This clone was counted once. The chain couples TRBV9 to TRBJ2-1; 9 nucleotides match TRBD2. Germline V gene sequence: CDR1 SGDLS, CDR2 YYNGEE. The CDR3 spans 15 residues. V trimming: 6 bases; J trimming: 9 bases; junction bases outside the gene matches: 13. CDR3 DNA sequence: TGTGCCAGCAACCGACTTAGCGGGAGTGGAGGTGAGCAGTTCTTC. This encodes CASNRLSGSGGEQFF.

The chain carries TRBV28 and TRBJ2-7, with 7 bases aligning to TRBD2. With V trimmed by 5 bases and J by 3 bases, 1 base remained unmatched. The germline V gene encodes CDR1 MDHEN and CDR2 SYDVKM. This CDR3 contains 12 residues. CDR3 in amino acids: CASSGRDYEQYF. DNA of the CDR3: TGTGCCAGCAGTGGGAGGGACTACGAGCAGTACTTC.

V and J are TRBV7-9 and TRBJ2-2; TRBD1 aligns across 7 bases. Germline values: CDR1 SEHNR, CDR2 FQNEAQ (reference sequence). The V segment lost 5 bases and the J segment 5 bases; nucleotides outside the gene matches: 5. CDR3 length equals 14 residues. The CDR3 spells CASSTRQGTGELFF. The CDR3 DNA is TGTGCCAGCAGCACCCGACAGGGAACCGGGGAGCTGTTTTTT.

In this sample, this clone turned up many times. The rearrangement joins TRBV6-4 to TRBJ1-6; 11 nucleotides agree with TRBD1. The CDR3 is made up of 14 amino acids. The germline CDR1 and CDR2 sequences are MRHNA and SNTAGT. V was clipped by 2 bases and J by 10 bases; unmatched bases: 1. CDR3 in DNA: TGTGCCAGCAGTGACGGGACAGGGGGATCACCCCTCCACTTT. This codes for CASSDGTGGSPLHF.

The V gene is TRBV6-2 or TRBV6-3, the J gene TRBJ1-2; D is perhaps TRBD1 (6 bases). CDR1 and CDR2 from the germline V gene are MNHEY and SVGEGT. The CDR3 is 16 amino acids. V lost 2 bases and J 4 bases, leaving 17 bases between the germline ends. The CDR3 nucleotides are TGTGCCAGCAGTTACGTCCCCGGACAGCAGATCTATGGCTACACCTTC. Its translation is CASSYVPGQQIYGYTF.

The rearrangement links TRBV2 to TRBJ2-1; no firm D call. CDR3 length equals 12 residues. The V gene lost 5 bases and the J gene lost 0 bases, with 2 bases spanning the gap. CDR1 and CDR2 (germline): SNHLY, FYNNEI. CDR3 region: CASSYSYNEQFF. The CDR3 bases are TGTGCCAGCAGTTACTCCTACAATGAGCAGTTCTTC.

The chain links TRBV28 to TRBJ1-5; D gene unclear. The V end lost 6 bases, the J end lost 4 bases, and 16 bases lay between the germline ends. The CDR3 totals 15 residues. Germline CDR1 MDHEN, CDR2 SYDVKM. This CDR3 is CASSTTVIRNQPQHF. CDR3 nucleotides: TGTGCCAGCAGCACAACAGTAATAAGAAATCAGCCCCAGCATTTT.

V and J are TRBV27 and TRBJ2-2; unclear D gene. This CDR3 contains 14 residues. From germline, CDR1 is MNHEY and CDR2 SMNVEV (reference sequence). Between the trimmed V and J ends, which lost 1 base and 3 bases, there was a span of 6 bases. CDR3 residues: CASSLLEYTGELFF. The CDR3 nucleotides are TGTGCCAGCAGTTTATTAGAATACACCGGGGAGCTGTTTTTT.

The chain has TRBV15 and TRBJ1-1; D is ambiguous. The germline CDR1 and CDR2 sequences are LNHNV and YYDKDF (reference sequence). Trimming took 2 bases from V and 11 from J, leaving 12 bases between them. This CDR3 is 12 amino acids long. The CDR3 reads CATSRYPPEAFF. The CDR3 nucleotides read TGTGCCACCAGCAGATACCCGCCCGAGGCTTTCTTT. The whole variable domain, filled in from reference TRBV15 and TRBJ1-1, reads DAMVIQNPRYQVTQFGKPVTLSCSQTLNHNVMYWYQQKSSQAPKLLFHYYDKDFNNEADTPDNFQSRRPNTSFCFLDIRSPGLGDTAMYLCATSRYPPEAFFGQGTRLTVV.

The rearrangement links TRBV6-2 or TRBV6-3 to TRBJ2-6; D is uncertain. The CDR3 length is 16 residues. The V and J ends lost 0 bases and 1 base respectively, with 7 bases between them. Germline V gene lookup returns CDR1 MNHEY and CDR2 SVGEGT. The DNA of the CDR3 is TGTGCCAGCAGTTACTCGATGCGATCTGGGGCCAACGTCCTGACTTTC. Protein: CASSYSMRSGANVLTF.

The CDR3 DNA follows: TGTGCCAGCAGCTTGGAGGATGGGTCAGGGGGTAGGCTGGGCACTGAAGCTTTCTTT. Protein product: CASSLEDGSGGRLGTEAFF. The V and J genes are TRBV5-6 and TRBJ1-1, with 7 bases fitting TRBD1. Germline V gene data show CDR1 as SGHDT and CDR2 as YYEEEE. This CDR3 is 19 amino acids long. With V trimmed by 0 bases and J by 4 bases, 18 bases remained unmatched.

This chain uses TRBV10-2 with TRBJ2-2, with 11 bases identical to TRBD1. The germline gives CDR1 WSHSY, CDR2 SAAADI. CDR3 size: 17 residues. V lost 6 bases and J lost 0; bases outside the gene matches: 6. The CDR3 here is CASSRGQGAPNTGELFF. The CDR3 nucleotides read TGCGCCAGCAGCCGCGGACAGGGGGCCCCGAACACCGGGGAGCTGTTTTTT.

The chain links TRBV27 to TRBJ1-2, with TRBD1 identical over 8 bases. From germline, CDR1 is MNHEY and CDR2 SMNVEV (reference sequence). After removal of 2 bases from V and 4 bases from J, the junction contained 6 bases not matched to a gene. The CDR3 length is 15 residues. CDR3 in amino acids: CASSLAAGGVYGYTF. In DNA, the CDR3 is TGTGCCAGCAGTTTAGCCGCAGGGGGCGTCTATGGCTACACCTTC.

The chain carries TRBV6-5 and TRBJ2-3, with D perhaps TRBD2 (7 bases). The CDR3 has 14 amino acids. Trimming stripped 1 base from V and 8 bases from J, with 13 bases between. Germline V gives CDR1 MNHEY, CDR2 SVGAGI. This chain's CDR3 is CASSYLGGGGTQYF. In DNA form, the CDR3 reads TGTGCCAGCAGTTACTTGGGGGGAGGGGGTACGCAGTATTTT.

This clone was found once. CDR3 amino acids: CASSLYGELFF. CDR3 DNA sequence: TGTGCCAGCAGTTTATACGGGGAGCTGTTTTTT. The chain employs TRBV12-3 or TRBV12-4 and TRBJ2-2, with D unresolved. V was pared by 2 bases and J by 7 bases, with 2 bases between. The CDR3 spans 11 residues.

The gene calls are TRBV2 and TRBJ1-6, with D tentatively TRBD1 (6 bases). Between the trimmed V and J ends, which lost 1 base and 15 bases, there was a span of 19 bases. The CDR3 sequence is 15 residues long. Germline-derived CDR1 and CDR2 are SNHLY and FYNNEI. The CDR3 DNA is TGTGCCAGCAGTGAAGAACAGGGCCCAGAGGAGCACCTCCACTTT. Translation gives CASSEEQGPEEHLHF.